What follows is one TCR beta chain and its context. TCRdb's copy holds only in-frame clones and misses some; the assay was immunoSEQ multiplex PCR. The sample includes tens of thousands of clones, about 90% of them seen just once. This sample stems from a study of T cell changes during pregnancy in multiple sclerosis. The source material was peripheral blood, sampled in the first trimester of pregnancy. The TCR sequence derives from a female donor with multiple sclerosis, enrolled in a pregnancy study.

The CDR3 DNA follows: TGTGCCAGCAGTAGGACAGGGGCTTCTAATGAGCAGTTCTTC. Translated, it gives CASSRTGASNEQFF. The gene calls are TRBV5-8 and TRBJ2-1; TRBD1 matches at 9 bases. The CDR3 is 14 amino acids. Germline lookup yields CDR1 SGHTS and CDR2 YDEGEE. V was pared by 5 bases and J by 7 bases, with 7 bases of the junction left unmatched.